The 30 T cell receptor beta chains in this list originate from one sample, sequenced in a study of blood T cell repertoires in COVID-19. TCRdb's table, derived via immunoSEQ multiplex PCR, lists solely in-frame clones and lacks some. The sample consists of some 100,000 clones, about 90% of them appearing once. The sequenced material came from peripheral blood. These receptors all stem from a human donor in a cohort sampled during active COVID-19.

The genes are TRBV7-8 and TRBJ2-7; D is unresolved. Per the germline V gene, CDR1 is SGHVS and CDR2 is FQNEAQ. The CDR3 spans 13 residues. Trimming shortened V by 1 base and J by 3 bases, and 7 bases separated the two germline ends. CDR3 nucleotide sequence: TGTGCCAGCAGCTTAGTATCGGGCTACGAGCAGTACTTC. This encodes CASSLVSGYEQYF.

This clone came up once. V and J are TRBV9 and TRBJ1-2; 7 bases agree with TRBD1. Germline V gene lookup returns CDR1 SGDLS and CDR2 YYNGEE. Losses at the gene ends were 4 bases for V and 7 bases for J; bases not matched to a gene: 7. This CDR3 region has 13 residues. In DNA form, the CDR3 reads TGTGCCAGCAGCCCCAACGACAGGGTTGGCTACACCTTC. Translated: CASSPNDRVGYTF.

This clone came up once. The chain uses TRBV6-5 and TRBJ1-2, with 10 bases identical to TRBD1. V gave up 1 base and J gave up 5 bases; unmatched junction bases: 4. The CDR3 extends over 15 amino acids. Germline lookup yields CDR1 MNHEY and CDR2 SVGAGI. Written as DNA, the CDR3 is TGTGCCAGCAGTTACTTTGACAGGGGGCTATATGGCTACACCTTC. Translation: CASSYFDRGLYGYTF.

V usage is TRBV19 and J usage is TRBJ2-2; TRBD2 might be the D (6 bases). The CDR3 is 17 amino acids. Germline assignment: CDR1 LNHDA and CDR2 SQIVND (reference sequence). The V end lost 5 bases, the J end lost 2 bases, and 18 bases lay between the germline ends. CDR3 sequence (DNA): TGTGCCAGTAGTCCCCATATTTGGGGGGAAAACACCGGGGAGCTGTTTTTT. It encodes CASSPHIWGENTGELFF.

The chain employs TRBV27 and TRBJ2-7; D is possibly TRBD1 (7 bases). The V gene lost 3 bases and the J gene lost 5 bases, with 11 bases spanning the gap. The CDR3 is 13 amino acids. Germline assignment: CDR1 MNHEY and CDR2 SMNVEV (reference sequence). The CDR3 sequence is CASSLRDSNEQYF. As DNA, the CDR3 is TGTGCCAGCAGTTTGCGGGACAGCAACGAGCAGTACTTC.

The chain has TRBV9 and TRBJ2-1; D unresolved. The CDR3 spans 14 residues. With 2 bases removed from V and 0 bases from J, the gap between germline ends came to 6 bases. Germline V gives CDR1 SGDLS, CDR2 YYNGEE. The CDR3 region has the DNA TGTGCCAGCAGCGTTCGCGGCTCCTACAATGAGCAGTTCTTC. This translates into CASSVRGSYNEQFF.

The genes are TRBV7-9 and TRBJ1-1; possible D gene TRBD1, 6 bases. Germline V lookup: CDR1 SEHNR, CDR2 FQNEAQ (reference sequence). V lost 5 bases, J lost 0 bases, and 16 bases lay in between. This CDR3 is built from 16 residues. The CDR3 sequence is CASSRGEGTMNTEAFF. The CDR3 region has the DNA TGTGCCAGCAGCCGCGGGGAGGGGACAATGAACACTGAAGCTTTCTTT.

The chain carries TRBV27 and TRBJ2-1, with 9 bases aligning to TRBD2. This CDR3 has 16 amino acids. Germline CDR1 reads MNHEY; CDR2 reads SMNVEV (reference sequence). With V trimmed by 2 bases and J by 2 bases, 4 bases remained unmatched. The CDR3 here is CASSLTRLAAYNEQFF. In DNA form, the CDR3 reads TGTGCCAGCAGTTTAACTCGACTAGCGGCCTACAATGAGCAGTTCTTC.

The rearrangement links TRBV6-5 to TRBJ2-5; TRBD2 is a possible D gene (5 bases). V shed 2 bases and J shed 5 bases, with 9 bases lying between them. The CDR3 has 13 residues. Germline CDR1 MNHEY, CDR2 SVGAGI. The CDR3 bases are TGTGCCAGCAGTTACACGGGGTGGGAGACCCAGTACTTC. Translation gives CASSYTGWETQYF.

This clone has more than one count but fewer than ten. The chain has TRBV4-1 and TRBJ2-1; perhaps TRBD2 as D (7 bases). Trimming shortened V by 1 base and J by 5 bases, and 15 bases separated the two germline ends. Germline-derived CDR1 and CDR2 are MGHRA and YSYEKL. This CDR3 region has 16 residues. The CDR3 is CASSQARAGANNEQFF. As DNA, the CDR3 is TGCGCCAGCAGCCAAGCCCGCGCGGGGGCTAACAATGAGCAGTTCTTC.

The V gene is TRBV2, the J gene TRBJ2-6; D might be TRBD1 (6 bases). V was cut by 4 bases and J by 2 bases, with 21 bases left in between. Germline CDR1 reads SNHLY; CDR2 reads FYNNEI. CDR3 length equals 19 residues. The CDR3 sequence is CASSGYLGRGKPGANVLTF. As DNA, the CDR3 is TGTGCCAGCAGTGGATATTTAGGCAGGGGAAAGCCTGGGGCCAACGTCCTGACTTTC.

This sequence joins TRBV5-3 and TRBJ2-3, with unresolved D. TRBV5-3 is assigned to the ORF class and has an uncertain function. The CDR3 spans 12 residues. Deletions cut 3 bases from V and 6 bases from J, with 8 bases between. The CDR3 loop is CARSSYPDTQYF. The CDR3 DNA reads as TGTGCCAGAAGCTCCTACCCGGATACGCAGTATTTT.

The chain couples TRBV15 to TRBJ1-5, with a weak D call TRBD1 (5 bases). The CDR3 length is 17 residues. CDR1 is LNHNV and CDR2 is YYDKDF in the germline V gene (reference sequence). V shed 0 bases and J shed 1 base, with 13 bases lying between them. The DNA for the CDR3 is TGTGCCACCAGCAGAGACATACAGGTAGAGAGCAATCAGCCCCAGCATTTT. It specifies CATSRDIQVESNQPQHF.

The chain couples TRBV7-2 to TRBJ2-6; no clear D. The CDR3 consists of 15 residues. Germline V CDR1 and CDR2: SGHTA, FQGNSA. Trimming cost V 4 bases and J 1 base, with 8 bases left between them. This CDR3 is CASSSVLSGANVLTF. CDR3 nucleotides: TGTGCCAGCAGCTCTGTATTATCTGGGGCCAACGTCCTGACTTTC.

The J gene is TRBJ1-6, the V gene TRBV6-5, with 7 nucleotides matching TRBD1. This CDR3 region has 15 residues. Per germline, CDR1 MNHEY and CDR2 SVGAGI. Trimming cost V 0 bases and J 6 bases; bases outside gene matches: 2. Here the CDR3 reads CASSYSAGGNSPLHF. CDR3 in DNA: TGTGCCAGCAGTTACTCGGCAGGGGGTAATTCACCCCTCCACTTT.

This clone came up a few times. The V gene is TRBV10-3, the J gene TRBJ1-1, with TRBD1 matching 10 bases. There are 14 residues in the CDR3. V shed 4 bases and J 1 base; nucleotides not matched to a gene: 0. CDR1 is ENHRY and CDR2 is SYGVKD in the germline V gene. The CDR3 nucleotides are TGTGCCATCAGTGGGGACAGGGGGAACACTGAAGCTTTCTTT. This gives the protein CAISGDRGNTEAFF.

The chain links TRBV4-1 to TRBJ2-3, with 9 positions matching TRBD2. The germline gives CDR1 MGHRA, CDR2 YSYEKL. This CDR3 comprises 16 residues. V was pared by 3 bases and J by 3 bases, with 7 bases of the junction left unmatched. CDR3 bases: TGCGCCAGCAGCCAGGCCAGCGGGGGGATAACAGATACGCAGTATTTT. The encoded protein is CASSQASGGITDTQYF.

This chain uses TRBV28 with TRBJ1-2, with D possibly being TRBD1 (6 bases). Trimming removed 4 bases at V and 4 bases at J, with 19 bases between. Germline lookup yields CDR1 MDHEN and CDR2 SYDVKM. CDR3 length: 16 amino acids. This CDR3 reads CASSSPPGTLAYGYTF. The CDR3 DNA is TGTGCCAGCAGTTCCCCCCCCGGGACACTTGCCTATGGCTACACCTTC.

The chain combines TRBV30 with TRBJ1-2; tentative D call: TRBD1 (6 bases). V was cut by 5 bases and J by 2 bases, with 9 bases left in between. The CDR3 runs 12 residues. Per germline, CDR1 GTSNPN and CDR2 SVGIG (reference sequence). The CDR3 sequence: CAWAQGNYGYTF. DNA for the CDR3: TGTGCCTGGGCACAGGGAAACTATGGCTACACCTTC.

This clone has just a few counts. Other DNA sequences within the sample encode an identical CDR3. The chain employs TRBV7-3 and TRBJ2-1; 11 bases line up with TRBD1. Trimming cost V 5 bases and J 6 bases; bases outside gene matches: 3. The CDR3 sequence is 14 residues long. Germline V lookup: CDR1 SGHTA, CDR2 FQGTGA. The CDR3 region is CASSRDRGGNEQFF. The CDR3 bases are TGTGCCAGCAGCCGGGACAGGGGGGGCAATGAGCAGTTCTTC.

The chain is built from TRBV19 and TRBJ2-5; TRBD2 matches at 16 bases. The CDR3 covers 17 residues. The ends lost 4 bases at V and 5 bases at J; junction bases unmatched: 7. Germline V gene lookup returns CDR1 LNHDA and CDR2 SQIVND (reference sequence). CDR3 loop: CASSTGTSGGARETQYF. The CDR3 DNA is TGTGCCAGTAGTACCGGGACTAGCGGGGGGGCCAGGGAGACCCAGTACTTC.

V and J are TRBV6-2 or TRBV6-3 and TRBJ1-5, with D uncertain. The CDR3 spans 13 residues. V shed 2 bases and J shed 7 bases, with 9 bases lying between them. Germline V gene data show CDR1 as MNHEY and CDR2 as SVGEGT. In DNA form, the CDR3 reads TGTGCCAGCAGTTACCCTCCACTGCAGCCCCAGCATTTT. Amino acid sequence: CASSYPPLQPQHF.

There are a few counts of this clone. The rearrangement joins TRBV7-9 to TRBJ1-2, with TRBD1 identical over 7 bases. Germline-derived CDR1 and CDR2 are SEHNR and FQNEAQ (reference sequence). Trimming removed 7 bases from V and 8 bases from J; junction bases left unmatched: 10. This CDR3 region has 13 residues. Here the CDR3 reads CASNPLRQGGYTF. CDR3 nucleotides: TGTGCCAGCAACCCCCTGAGACAGGGCGGCTACACCTTC. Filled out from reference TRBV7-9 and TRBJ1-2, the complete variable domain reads DTGVSQNPRHKITKRGQNVTFRCDPISEHNRLYWYRQTLGQGPEFLTYFQNEAQLEKSRLLSDRFSAERPKGSFSTLEIQRTEQGDSAMYLCASNPLRQGGYTFGSGTRLTVV.

As DNA, the CDR3 is TGTGCCAGCAGCCTCCGGGACAGGGGACCCACCTACGAGCAGTACTTC. Amino acids: CASSLRDRGPTYEQYF. The chain carries TRBV4-2 and TRBJ2-7, with 10 bases that match TRBD1. V was pared by 4 bases and J by 2 bases, with 8 bases of the junction left unmatched. The CDR3 is 16 residues long. Germline-derived CDR1 and CDR2 are LGHNA and YNFKEQ.

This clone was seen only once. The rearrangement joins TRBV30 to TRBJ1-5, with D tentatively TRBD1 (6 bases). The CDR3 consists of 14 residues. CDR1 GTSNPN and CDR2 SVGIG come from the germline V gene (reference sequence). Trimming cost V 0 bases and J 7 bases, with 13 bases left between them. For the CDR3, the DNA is TGTGCCTGGAGTGTACCGGGGGGCGGGCAGCCCCAGCATTTT. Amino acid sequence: CAWSVPGGGQPQHF.

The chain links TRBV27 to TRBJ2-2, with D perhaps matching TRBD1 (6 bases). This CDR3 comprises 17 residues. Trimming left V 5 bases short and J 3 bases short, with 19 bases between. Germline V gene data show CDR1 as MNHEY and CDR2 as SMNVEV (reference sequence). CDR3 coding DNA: TGTGCCAGCAGTCCCACGACCCTTAACAGGGACACCGGGGAGCTGTTTTTT. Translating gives CASSPTTLNRDTGELFF.

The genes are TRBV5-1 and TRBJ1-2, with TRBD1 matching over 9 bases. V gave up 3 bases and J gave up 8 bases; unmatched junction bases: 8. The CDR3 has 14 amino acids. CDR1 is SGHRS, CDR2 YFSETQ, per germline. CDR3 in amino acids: CASSSGQGSRGYTF. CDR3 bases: TGCGCCAGCAGCTCGGGACAGGGTAGTAGGGGCTACACCTTC.

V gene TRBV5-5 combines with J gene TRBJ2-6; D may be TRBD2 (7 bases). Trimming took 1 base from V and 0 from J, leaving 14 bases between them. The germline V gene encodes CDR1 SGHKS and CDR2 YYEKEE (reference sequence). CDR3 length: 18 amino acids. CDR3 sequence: CASSLSGGTRSGANVLTF. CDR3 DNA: TGTGCCAGCAGCTTGTCGGGGGGCACCCGCTCTGGGGCCAACGTCCTGACTTTC. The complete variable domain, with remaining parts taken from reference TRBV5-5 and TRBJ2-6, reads DAGVTQSPTHLIKTRGQQVTLRCSPISGHKSVSWYQQVLGQGPQFIFQYYEKEERGRGNFPDRFSARQFPNYSSELNVNALLLGDSALYLCASSLSGGTRSGANVLTFGAGSRLTVL.

The CDR3 sequence: CASSDERTSNQPQHF. CDR3 DNA sequence: TGTGCCAGCAGTGATGAGCGTACCAGCAATCAGCCCCAGCATTTT. V gene TRBV2 combines with J gene TRBJ1-5; D not certain. From germline, CDR1 is SNHLY and CDR2 FYNNEI. This CDR3 spans 15 amino acids. V lost 3 bases and J 1 base, leaving 10 bases between the germline ends.

The CDR3: CASSYPGAANEKLFF. The CDR3 bases are TGTGCCAGCAGTTACCCAGGGGCGGCTAATGAAAAACTGTTTTTT. The chain links TRBV6-6 to TRBJ1-4; a weak D match, TRBD1 (6 bases). Germline V gene data show CDR1 as MNHNY and CDR2 as SVGAGI (reference sequence). The CDR3 runs 15 residues. The V and J ends lost 2 bases and 3 bases respectively, with 10 bases between them.